The present T cell receptor beta chain was sequenced within a study of post-analysis software for immune sequencing data (dated by TCRdb to the mid-2010s). Background on the whole study: Disease courses on record covered relapsing-remitting, secondary progressive and progressive-relapsing multiple sclerosis, though some patients had no subtype annotation. The multiple sclerosis patient repertoires were compared with about a dozen previously published healthy control repertoires from donors aged roughly 6 to 27 years. A subset of samples was prepared in parallel using single-end sample barcoding, then pooled and co-amplified after Illumina adapter ligation.

TCR beta repertoires were profiled from peripheral blood of about a dozen young patients with multiple sclerosis to demonstrate the VDJtools post-analysis software. The multiple sclerosis patients were children and adolescents ranging in age from roughly 6 to 15 years. The CDR3 sequence holds 14 residues, the cysteine and phenylalanine included. The read is trimmed to its CDR3 DNA, 42 bases read in frame from base 1. The CDR1 and CDR2 encoded by the germline V gene are MGHRA and YSYEKL. Library method: PCR. TCRdb lists the instrument as Illumina HiSeq 2500. To reduce PCR and sequencing biases, unique molecular identifiers were incorporated into the TCR beta cDNA libraries. About 500,000 cDNA molecules were obtained for every 1 to 10 million input T cells, so each molecule roughly corresponded to one T cell. The patient libraries were prepared and sequenced with the same protocol used for the earlier healthy control dataset. Within a given batch, samples were prepared together, multiplexed and sequenced on the same HiSeq lane. The authors' analysis ran thus. MIGEC handled the raw barcoded reads, throwing out single-read molecular identifier groups before consensus assembly and CDR3 extraction. Clonotype tables were post-analysed with VDJtools, normalizing diversity by down-sampling all datasets to the smallest sample size. In repertoire overlap clustering, CDR3 amino acid sequences, but not nucleotide sequences, were matched to correct batch-related cross-sample contamination. TCRdb applied fastp at Q25 and MiXCR to the public reads, then kept only in-frame beta chains. Records with the same CDR3 protein are collapsed into one entry carrying the most frequent genes and DNA. The V and J calls were determined by TCRdb, not by the authors. Recorded for this sample are 740,000 or so distinct CDR3 sequences; approximately 50% of them occurred a single time. The ten largest clonotypes hold approximately 4.5% of the sample.

Comments on this clonotype: What antigen it recognizes has not been identified. One base away there is no much larger clone; base qualities are not given.

Overall results and qualifications from the work: The multiple sclerosis patient group was slightly younger than the control group. A handful of TRBV segments, including TRBV5-6, TRBV5-1 and TRBV20-1, were significantly more frequent in patients than controls. When samples were clustered directly using the F measure, samples prepared in the same batch co-clustered strongly, which prompted a batch-effect correction. Normalized Chao1 diversity was significantly lower in multiple sclerosis patients than controls, suggesting substantial peripheral T-cell clonal expansion.

The TCR was taken from a girl aged 5 to 17 with multiple sclerosis. Sequencing was carried out using blood. The chain joins TRBV4-1 to TRBJ2-5, with TRBD2 tentatively as D gene (5 bases match). The DNA end favors TRBJ2-7, so the J call may be wrong. The DNA sequence is TGCGCCAGCAGCCAACCCAGGAGGTGGTACGAGCAGTACTTC. It encodes CASSQPRRWYEQYF.